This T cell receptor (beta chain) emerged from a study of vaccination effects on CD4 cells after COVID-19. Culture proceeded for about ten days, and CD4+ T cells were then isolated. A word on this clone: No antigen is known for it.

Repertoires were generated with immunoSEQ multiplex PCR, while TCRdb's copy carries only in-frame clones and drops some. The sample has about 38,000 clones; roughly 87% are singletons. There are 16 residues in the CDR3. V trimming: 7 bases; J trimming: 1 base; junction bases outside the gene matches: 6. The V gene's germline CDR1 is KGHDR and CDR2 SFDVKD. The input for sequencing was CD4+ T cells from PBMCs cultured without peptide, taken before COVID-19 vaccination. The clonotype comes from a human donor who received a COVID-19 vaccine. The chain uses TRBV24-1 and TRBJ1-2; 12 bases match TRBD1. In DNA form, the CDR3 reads TGTGCCACCAGCCTGGGACAGGGGGCCGTTAACTATGGCTACACCTTC. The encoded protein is CATSLGQGAVNYGYTF.